These 17 T cell receptor beta chains originate from one sample sequenced in a study of glioma-infiltrating T cells after dendritic cell vaccination. TCRdb's copy holds only in-frame clones and misses some; the assay was immunoSEQ multiplex PCR. The sample yields 85,000 to 110,000 clones, roughly 81% seen once. The sample in question was blood, obtained before dendritic cell vaccination. Source of these receptors: a human donor with glioblastoma.

This clone was seen a few times. The chain recombines TRBV19 with TRBJ1-2; 11 bases line up with TRBD1. Per the germline V gene, CDR1 is LNHDA and CDR2 is SQIVND (reference sequence). The CDR3 consists of 14 residues. With V trimmed by 4 bases and J by 4 bases, 2 bases remained unmatched. The CDR3 protein is CASSTGTGGYGYTF. The CDR3 DNA reads TGTGCCAGTAGTACCGGGACAGGGGGCTATGGCTACACCTTC.

This clone was observed a handful of times. The V gene is TRBV27, the J gene TRBJ2-1; 7 bases line up with TRBD2. The V gene's germline CDR1 is MNHEY and CDR2 SMNVEV (reference sequence). Trimming at V came to 2 bases and at J to 7 bases, leaving 8 bases not matched to a gene. This CDR3 spans 15 amino acids. As DNA, the CDR3 is TGTGCCAGCAGTTTACTGGGGGGGGACGGTAATGAGCAGTTCTTC. It translates to CASSLLGGDGNEQFF.

CDR3 bases: TGTGCCAATGTAAGTGGGATCCCAGGGGACACTGAAGCTTTCTTT. Residues: CANVSGIPGDTEAFF. The V call is TRBV21-1, the J call TRBJ1-1; TRBD1, as called in the table, went unchecked against the DNA. TRBV21-1 has pseudogene status. This CDR3 region has 15 residues.

The J gene is TRBJ2-3, the V gene TRBV5-4; D is uncertain. This CDR3 has 15 amino acids. The germline V gene has CDR1 SGHNT and CDR2 YYREEE (reference sequence). With 2 bases removed from V and 2 bases from J, the gap between germline ends came to 12 bases. CDR3 DNA sequence: TGTGCCAGCAGCTTCGGCCAGGTCTACACAGATACGCAGTATTTT. It encodes CASSFGQVYTDTQYF.

The chain combines TRBV7-8 with TRBJ2-2, with TRBD2 matching 9 bases. CDR3 length: 15 residues. After removal of 7 bases from V and 5 bases from J, the junction contained 8 bases not matched to a gene. The V gene's germline CDR1 is SGHVS and CDR2 FQNEAQ. CDR3 sequence: CASTKAGGDTGELFF. The CDR3 DNA sequence: TGTGCCAGCACCAAAGCGGGGGGAGATACCGGGGAGCTGTTTTTT. Variable domain in full (rest from reference TRBV7-8 and TRBJ2-2): GAGVSQSPRYKVAKRGQDVALRCDPISGHVSLFWYQQALGQGPEFLTYFQNEAQLDKSGLPSDRFFAERPEGSVSTLKIQRTQQEDSAVYLCASTKAGGDTGELFFGEGSRLTVL.

The chain has TRBV27 and TRBJ2-5; 7 bases align to TRBD1. Germline V gene sequence: CDR1 MNHEY, CDR2 SMNVEV (reference sequence). V gave up 4 bases and J gave up 1 base; unmatched junction bases: 9. This CDR3 is 16 amino acids long. The CDR3 nucleotides are TGTGCCAGCAGTTCCCAACTCCGGGACAGCCAAGAGACCCAGTACTTC. The encoded protein is CASSSQLRDSQETQYF.

This chain's CDR3 is CAWSVPREIRGGYTF. The CDR3 bases are TGTGCCTGGAGTGTACCGCGCGAGATACGAGGTGGCTACACCTTC. The rearrangement joins TRBV30 to TRBJ1-2, with D unresolved. V lost 0 bases and J lost 7, with 18 bases in between. Germline V gene sequence: CDR1 GTSNPN, CDR2 SVGIG (reference sequence). This CDR3 has 15 residues.

This chain links TRBV6-5 with TRBJ2-2; 7 nucleotides line up with TRBD1. Germline CDR1 MNHEY, CDR2 SVGAGI. Unmatched junction bases numbered 5, after V lost 0 bases and J lost 4 bases. The CDR3 contains 16 residues. CDR3 nucleotides: TGTGCCAGCAGTTACTCTGGGACAGAATCCACCGGGGAGCTGTTTTTT. Its protein product is CASSYSGTESTGELFF.

The rearrangement links TRBV19 to TRBJ2-5; D is perhaps TRBD2 (7 bases). V was trimmed by 1 base and J by 2 bases, leaving 17 bases between them. The CDR3 runs to 17 residues. CDR1 and CDR2 from the germline V gene are LNHDA and SQIVND (reference sequence). The DNA for the CDR3 is TGTGCCAGTAGTATAGGAGGCAGGGGAGGGGTACAAGAGACCCAGTACTTC. It yields the protein CASSIGGRGGVQETQYF.

In this sample, this clone turned up once. This chain joins TRBV7-9 and TRBJ1-2; 11 bases are shared with TRBD1. CDR1 SEHNR and CDR2 FQNEAQ come from the germline V gene (reference sequence). J gave up 7 bases and V 5 bases, and 9 bases lay outside the gene matches. The CDR3 length is 15 residues. CDR3 sequence: CASSPNRDRGSGYTF. The CDR3 DNA is TGTGCCAGCAGCCCCAACCGGGACAGGGGGTCTGGCTACACCTTC.

The chain joins TRBV6-1 to TRBJ2-3; 7 bases match TRBD2. Germline V CDR1 and CDR2: MNHNS, SASEGT. V shed 4 bases and J 3 bases; nucleotides not matched to a gene: 10. This CDR3 comprises 16 residues. The CDR3 DNA is TGTGCCAGCAGTGTAGAGCGGGGACTTGGAACAGATACGCAGTATTTT. Translation gives CASSVERGLGTDTQYF.

This clone turned up a few times. CDR3 region: CASCPQGTGSYEQYF. For the CDR3, the DNA is TGTGCCAGTTGCCCCCAGGGGACAGGGTCCTACGAGCAGTACTTC. The chain combines TRBV19 with TRBJ2-7; 9 bases are shared with TRBD1. Germline CDR1 and CDR2: LNHDA and SQIVND (reference sequence). The J segment lost 1 base and the V segment lost 8 bases, leaving 9 bases of the junction unmatched. The CDR3 runs 15 residues.

CDR3: CASSDSSDEQFF. CDR3 nucleotide sequence: TGTGCCAGCAGTGACTCGAGCGATGAGCAGTTCTTC. The chain is built from TRBV6-4 and TRBJ2-1, with no clear D. CDR1 and CDR2 from the germline V gene are MRHNA and SNTAGT. The CDR3 totals 12 residues. V was pared by 0 bases and J by 8 bases, with 5 bases between.

This rearrangement joins TRBV5-1 to TRBJ2-7; TRBD1 aligns across 8 bases. The CDR3 is 15 amino acids. V lost 3 bases and J lost 4; bases outside the gene matches: 9. The germline gives CDR1 SGHRS, CDR2 YFSETQ. The CDR3 DNA reads as TGCGCCAGCAGCTCGCAGGGGGCTAGTAGTTACGAGCAGTACTTC. It yields the protein CASSSQGASSYEQYF.

The J gene is TRBJ2-3, the V gene TRBV5-4, with D possibly matching TRBD2 (5 bases). Trimming shortened V by 2 bases and J by 8 bases, and 24 bases separated the two germline ends. The CDR3 contains 17 residues. Germline CDR1 is SGHNT and CDR2 is YYREEE (reference sequence). The CDR3 region is CASSFFLGDPPSGTQYF. The DNA for the CDR3 is TGTGCCAGCAGCTTTTTCTTGGGAGACCCCCCCTCCGGTACGCAGTATTTT.

The table lists this clone with a count of one. The chain recombines TRBV27 with TRBJ2-7, with a possible D match to TRBD2 (6 bases). V lost 5 bases, J lost 3 bases, and 11 bases lay in between. The germline CDR1 and CDR2 sequences are MNHEY and SMNVEV (reference sequence). The CDR3 length is 13 residues. The CDR3 reads CASSRQGGYEQYF. CDR3 bases: TGTGCCAGCAGTCGTCAGGGAGGCTACGAGCAGTACTTC.

V usage is TRBV4-1 and J usage is TRBJ2-2; no firm D call. The length of the CDR3 is 12 residues. The germline gives CDR1 MGHRA, CDR2 YSYEKL. V lost 6 bases and J lost 6, with 8 bases in between. The CDR3 nucleotides are TGCGCCAGCAGGGGCGTGTCCGGGGAGCTGTTTTTT. Its protein is CASRGVSGELFF.